This T cell receptor (beta chain) was found in a study of blood T cell dynamics during melanoma immunotherapy. Overall study: First-line therapy was either pembrolizumab or nivolumab with ipilimumab for metastatic melanoma.

Time point specified: pre-treatment baseline. Blood was drawn before treatment and at week 3 after checkpoint blockade. Each bulk PBMC sample had approximately 400 ng DNA loaded. Measured with immunoSEQ multiplex PCR; TCRdb has only the in-frame clones, and not every one. The sample shows around 12,000 clones, around 85% of them seen only once. The clonotype originates from a human donor with melanoma. Sequenced here: blood, sampled from a patient treated with checkpoint blockade.

The CDR3 region is CASLGTVLYEQYF. As DNA, the CDR3 is TGTGCCAGCCTCGGGACCGTTCTCTACGAGCAGTACTTC. The chain is built from TRBV6-1 and TRBJ2-7; possibly TRBD1 or TRBD2 for D (5 bases each). This CDR3 comprises 13 residues. Trimming pared 8 bases from V and 3 bases from J, leaving 14 bases between. Germline CDR1 reads MNHNS; CDR2 reads SASEGT.